These T cell receptor beta chains were read from a single sample in a study of blood T cell repertoires in COVID-19. The table came from immunoSEQ multiplex PCR; TCRdb's copy has only in-frame clones and leaves some out. Counted here are 150,000 to 200,000 clones, approximately 80% occurring once; the ten biggest clones make up approximately 9.9%. The sequenced material came from PBMCs or T cells enriched from blood (not recorded which). The receptor set was obtained from a man between 45 and 60 years old who had recovered from COVID-19. CDR3s include the opening cysteine and the closing phenylalanine or tryptophan. Each record gives: J gene, V gene, clone size, CDR3 protein. The size entry is marked missing in some rows and otherwise reads once, few, many or a size class.

TRBJ2-7	TRBV7-9	few	CASSLGTTYEQYF
TRBJ2-7	TRBV19	.	CASSGLAGSGQYF
TRBJ1-5	TRBV28	.	CASSSGQRNQPQHF
TRBJ2-2	TRBV7-3	.	CASSRDTNTGELFF
TRBJ2-1	TRBV7-2	.	CASSSSPVYNEQFF
TRBJ1-5	TRBV19	.	CASRRETGNQPQHF
TRBJ1-2	TRBV28	.	CASRRTGNYGYTF
TRBJ2-3	TRBV7-3	hyperexpanded	CASSRLAGGQDTQYF
TRBJ1-4	TRBV4-1	.	CASSQDPGGTNEKLFF
TRBJ2-3	TRBV4-1	.	CASSQVPGQGTDTQYF
TRBJ2-5	TRBV11-3	.	CASSLGPGETQYF
TRBJ1-3	TRBV19	.	CASSMAETSGNTIYF
TRBJ1-2	TRBV30	.	CAWSLQGNYGYTF
TRBJ2-1	TRBV28	.	CASNSKGASQNEQFF
TRBJ1-4	TRBV6-5	.	CASTTGKGREKLFF
TRBJ2-6	TRBV24-1	.	CATSAIGRGISGSGANVLTF
TRBJ2-3	TRBV5-1	.	CASSLAGTLTDTQYF
TRBJ1-6	TRBV5-1	.	CASRQTASSYNSPLHF
TRBJ2-3	TRBV5-8	once	CASSLELQGGVTDTQYF
TRBJ2-2	TRBV12-5	.	CASGLAGGPTGELFF
TRBJ2-3	TRBV5-6	.	CASSRGQFTDTQYF
TRBJ2-3	TRBV6-1	.	CASSEVGLAADTQYF
TRBJ1-4	TRBV28	.	CASTSRQDPNEKLFF
TRBJ1-6	TRBV7-8	once	CASSLRWGPRGNSPLHF
TRBJ1-1	TRBV19	many	CASSIGQMNTEAFF
TRBJ1-1	TRBV10-1	.	CASSEIQGGTEAFF
TRBJ2-1	TRBV2	.	CASTPHGTSGSNEQFF
TRBJ2-5	TRBV7-2	.	CASSSPVARETQYF
TRBJ2-2	TRBV19	.	CASSTTGGANLNTGELFF
TRBJ1-2	TRBV29-1	.	CSVGQPASYGYTF
TRBJ2-2	TRBV5-1	.	CASSLVGKDTGELFF
TRBJ1-2	TRBV2	.	CASSPQGNPYGYTF
TRBJ1-2	TRBV6-5	.	CASNPQRVGHGYTF
TRBJ1-4	TRBV28	few	CASSLAGTGVVPNEKLFF
TRBJ2-1	TRBV28	.	CASSPGQGGSEQFF
TRBJ2-3	TRBV5-1	.	CASSLRSAGGTDTQYF
TRBJ2-7	TRBV19	.	CASSIKFQVPYEQYF
TRBJ1-2	TRBV5-4	few	CASSIPGTGGGYTF
TRBJ2-5	TRBV4-1	.	CASSQDGPGLLQETQYF
TRBJ1-5	TRBV19	few	CASSMRRGVIGQPQHF
TRBJ2-1	TRBV10-3	.	CAITGLAGGTYEQFF